This T cell receptor beta chain appears in the sequencing data of a study of beta chain features in type 1 diabetes. General study results and limits: Shorter TCRB CDR3s, moderately but significantly so, were found in Type 1 diabetes patients in all four CD4+ subsets. Diminished insertions and augmented deletions at VDJ junctions characterized type 1 diabetes patients.

Every bit of the isolated RNA underwent reverse transcription, so sequencing read expressed TCRB transcripts. TCRdb's copy holds only in-frame clones and misses some; the assay was immunoSEQ multiplex PCR. The sample records some 150,000 clones, 10% to 15% being singletons. In regard to this clone: Its matching antigen is unknown.

V lost 1 base and J lost 8, with 9 bases in between. Germline V lookup: CDR1 SGHNT, CDR2 YYREEE (reference sequence). This CDR3 comprises 13 residues. The TCR originated in a man aged 18-30 years with type 1 diabetes. The chain uses TRBV5-4 and TRBJ1-4; D is unresolved. Sequences were obtained from central memory CD4+ T cells from blood. The DNA of the CDR3 is TGTGCCAGCAGCTTGTGGGTCGAAGAAAAACTGTTTTTT. It translates to CASSLWVEEKLFF.